This passage covers 13 T cell receptor beta chains from one sample sequenced in a study of OX40 agonist ivuxolimab in advanced cancers. TCRdb keeps only in-frame clones here, not all; method: immunoSEQ multiplex PCR. The data show about 86,000 clones, with 91% seen just once and approximately 8.4% held by the top ten. This specimen was CD4+ or CD8+ T cells sorted from blood, taken in a trial of the OX40 agonist ivuxolimab. All receptors derive from an adult with an advanced solid tumor such as melanoma, head and neck, liver or kidney cancer.

This clone has a single count. The chain carries TRBV5-6 and TRBJ2-2, with TRBD2 as a possible D gene (5 bases). The CDR3 length is 14 residues. Germline V gene sequence: CDR1 SGHDT, CDR2 YYEEEE. V lost 2 bases to trimming and J lost 7 bases, with 12 bases between them. CDR3 in DNA: TGTGCCAGCAGCTTTTACCTCGGGGACGGGGAGCTGTTTTTT. Translating it yields CASSFYLGDGELFF.

This chain connects TRBV7-6 to TRBJ2-7; D remains ambiguous. Per germline, CDR1 SGHVS and CDR2 FNYEAQ. Trimming took 5 bases from V and 3 from J, leaving 17 bases between them. This CDR3 region has 15 residues. The CDR3 DNA sequence: TGTGCCAGCAGCGACGACAATCGAGGAAGCTACGAGCAGTACTTC. It translates to CASSDDNRGSYEQYF.

The rearrangement uses TRBV20-1 and TRBJ1-2, with unresolved D. Between the trimmed V and J ends, which lost 2 bases and 8 bases, there was a span of 3 bases. The germline gives CDR1 DFQATT, CDR2 SNEGSKA (reference sequence). This CDR3 spans 9 amino acids. The CDR3 DNA follows: TGCAGTGCTAGAAAGGGCTACACCTTC. Translated: CSARKGYTF.

The V and J genes are TRBV6-1 and TRBJ2-7; no definite D call. Germline CDR1 is MNHNS and CDR2 is SASEGT. The V gene lost 4 bases and the J gene lost 6 bases, with 13 bases spanning the gap. This CDR3 is built from 13 residues. The CDR3 DNA reads TGTGCCAGCAGTGCTCCGGGTCCCCTCGAGCAGTACTTC. It is translated as CASSAPGPLEQYF.

The J gene is TRBJ1-2, the V gene TRBV11-2, with D maybe TRBD1 (6 bases). The V gene's germline CDR1 is SGHAT and CDR2 FQNNGV. Deletions cut 3 bases from V and 3 bases from J, with 23 bases between. CDR3 length equals 18 residues. CDR3 region: CASSFAGAGQRIYYGYTF. DNA for the CDR3: TGTGCCAGCAGCTTCGCGGGTGCCGGACAGCGTATATACTATGGCTACACCTTC.

The chain couples TRBV30 to TRBJ2-2; the D gene could be TRBD1 or TRBD2 (5 bases each). The CDR3 is 13 amino acids. With 4 bases removed from V and 2 bases from J, the gap between germline ends came to 8 bases. The V gene's germline CDR1 is GTSNPN and CDR2 SVGIG (reference sequence). This chain's CDR3 is CAWKGRNTGELFF. Here the CDR3 DNA reads TGTGCCTGGAAGGGGAGAAACACCGGGGAGCTGTTTTTT.

The rearrangement joins TRBV7-6 to TRBJ2-7, with 16 bases fitting TRBD2. The V gene's germline CDR1 is SGHVS and CDR2 FNYEAQ. V trimming: 5 bases; J trimming: 2 bases; junction bases outside the gene matches: 3. The CDR3 loop spans 16 amino acids. The CDR3 region has the DNA TGTGCCAGCAGCCCGGGGACTAGCGGGAGGGCCTACGAGCAGTACTTC. Translating gives CASSPGTSGRAYEQYF.

The J gene is TRBJ2-7, the V gene TRBV28; TRBD1 or TRBD2 may be the D gene (5 bases each). Germline assignment: CDR1 MDHEN and CDR2 SYDVKM. The ends were cut back, 1 base at V and 4 bases at J, with 14 bases in the middle. The CDR3 loop spans 15 amino acids. CDR3 protein: CASSLLSGRGYEQYF. The CDR3 DNA follows: TGTGCCAGCAGTTTATTATCGGGACGGGGTTACGAGCAGTACTTC.

Here the CDR3 reads CAGGTEENQPQHF. The CDR3 bases are TGTGCCGGGGGGACAGAAGAGAATCAGCCCCAGCATTTT. The genes are TRBV19 and TRBJ1-5, with 7 nucleotides matching TRBD1. The CDR3 is 13 residues long. The trim removed 11 bases at V and 4 bases at J, leaving 8 bases unmatched. Germline V gene lookup returns CDR1 LNHDA and CDR2 SQIVND (reference sequence).

V and J are TRBV29-1 and TRBJ1-2; 10 bases line up with TRBD1. V lost 6 bases, J lost 1 base, and 5 bases stayed unmatched. The CDR3 runs to 14 residues. The germline V gene encodes CDR1 SQVTM and CDR2 ANQGSEA. CDR3 DNA sequence: TGCAGCGTACCCGACAGGGGGCATAACTATGGCTACACCTTC. Encoded protein: CSVPDRGHNYGYTF.

The rearrangement uses TRBV30 and TRBJ1-5; TRBD1 might be the D (6 bases). CDR1 is GTSNPN and CDR2 is SVGIG in the germline V gene (reference sequence). V was pared by 3 bases and J by 3 bases, with 15 bases between. This CDR3 contains 15 residues. CDR3 bases: TGTGCCTGGAGCCGAGGGGGGGGGTCCAATCAGCCCCAGCATTTT. This encodes CAWSRGGGSNQPQHF.

The V gene is TRBV9, the J gene TRBJ2-1; D is possibly TRBD1 (5 bases). Trimming cost V 0 bases and J 8 bases, with 12 bases left between them. The CDR3 loop spans 14 amino acids. Per the germline V gene, CDR1 is SGDLS and CDR2 is YYNGEE. This CDR3 reads CASSVARGSHEQFF. The CDR3 DNA follows: TGTGCCAGCAGCGTAGCTAGGGGTAGCCATGAGCAGTTCTTC.

This chain joins TRBV6-1 and TRBJ2-5; 8 bases align to TRBD2. Germline values: CDR1 MNHNS, CDR2 SASEGT. The CDR3 loop spans 15 amino acids. The V gene end was trimmed by 1 base and the J gene end by 1 base; junction bases not matched to a gene: 2. The CDR3 sequence is CASSEGSGTQETQYF. CDR3 in DNA: TGTGCCAGCAGTGAAGGTAGCGGGACCCAAGAGACCCAGTACTTC.